This TCR beta chain was captured by sequencing in a study of shared clonotypes between healthy human individuals. As for the study in general: Donor ages ranged 18 to 49 years: a couple of women, a few men. Findings and limits, study-wide: When compared with the clonotypes that were shared by all four sorted-subset donors, the non-shared clonotypes turned out to have lower generation probabilities. Sequencing of the sorted subsets was shown by rarefaction to be incomplete despite large depth.

Profiled with immunoSEQ multiplex PCR; TCRdb holds only in-frame clones, not every one. Among approximately 980,000 clones, over 60% were seen once, and the ten largest hold approximately 1.5%. Concerning this clone itself: Antigen specificity is unknown.

Trimming stripped 1 base from V and 7 bases from J, with 15 bases between. This CDR3 has 14 residues. From germline, CDR1 is SGHRS and CDR2 YFSETQ. The clonotype was recovered from a man aged 18 to 29 in good health. V gene TRBV5-1 combines with J gene TRBJ2-7, with D tentatively TRBD1 or TRBD2 (5 bases each). Sequencing was performed on memory CD4+ T cells sorted from blood. Subset of the sample: CD45RA-negative fraction. The CDR3 nucleotides read TGCGCCAGCAGCTTGAAACAGGAGAGAGGGGAGCAGTACTTC. This translates into CASSLKQERGEQYF.